The clone carrying this T cell receptor beta chain showed up many times. The CDR3 consists of 14 residues. Germline V CDR1 and CDR2: SNHLY, FYNNEI. Trimming cost V 8 bases and J 5 bases; bases outside gene matches: 9. This entry is derived from a study of neurological immune-mediated disorders. TCRdb ran MiXCR on the 5' RACE reads and lists one entry per CDR3 protein. The top ten hold around 7% of the sample, which has tens of thousands of distinct CDR3 sequences, roughly 4.5% seen once. The specimen was PBMCs. The chain employs TRBV2 and TRBJ1-5, with 7 bases lining up with TRBD1. The sequence was collected from a man aged 30 to 45 with multiple sclerosis. The CDR3 loop is CASGTGTAYQPQHF. DNA for the CDR3: TGTGCCAGCGGGACCGGGACAGCGTATCAGCCCCAGCATTTT.